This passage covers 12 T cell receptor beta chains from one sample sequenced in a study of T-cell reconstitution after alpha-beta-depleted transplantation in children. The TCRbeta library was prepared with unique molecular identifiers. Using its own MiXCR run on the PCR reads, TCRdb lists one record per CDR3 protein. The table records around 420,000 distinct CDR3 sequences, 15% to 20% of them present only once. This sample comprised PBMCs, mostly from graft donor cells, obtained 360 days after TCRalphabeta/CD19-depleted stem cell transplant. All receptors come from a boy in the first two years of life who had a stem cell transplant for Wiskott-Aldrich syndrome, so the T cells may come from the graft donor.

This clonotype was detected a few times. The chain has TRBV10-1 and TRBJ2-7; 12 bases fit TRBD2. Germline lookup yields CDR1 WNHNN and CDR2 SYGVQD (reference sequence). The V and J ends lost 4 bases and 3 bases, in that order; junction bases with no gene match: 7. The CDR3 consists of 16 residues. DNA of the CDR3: TGCGCCAGCAGTGGGCTAGCGGGAGGGCCCTTCTACGAGCAGTACTTC. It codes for CASSGLAGGPFYEQYF.

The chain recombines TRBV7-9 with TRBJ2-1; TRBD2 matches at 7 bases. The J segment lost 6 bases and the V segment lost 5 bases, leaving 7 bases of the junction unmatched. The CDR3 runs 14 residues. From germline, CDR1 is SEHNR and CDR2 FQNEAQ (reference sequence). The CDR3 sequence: CASSPGLLSNEQFF. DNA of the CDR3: TGTGCCAGCAGCCCGGGACTACTCTCCAATGAGCAGTTCTTC.

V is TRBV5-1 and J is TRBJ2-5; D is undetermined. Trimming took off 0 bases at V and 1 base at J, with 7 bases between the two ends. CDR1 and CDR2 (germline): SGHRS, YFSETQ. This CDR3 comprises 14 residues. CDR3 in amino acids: CASSLVTAQETQYF. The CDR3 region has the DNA TGCGCCAGCAGCTTGGTGACTGCCCAAGAGACCCAGTACTTC.

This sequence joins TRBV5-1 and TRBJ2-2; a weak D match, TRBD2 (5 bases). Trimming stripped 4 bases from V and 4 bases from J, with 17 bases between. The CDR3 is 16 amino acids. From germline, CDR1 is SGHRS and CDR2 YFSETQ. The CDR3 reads CASSKTTGFSTGELFF. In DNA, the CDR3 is TGCGCCAGCAGCAAAACCACGGGGTTCTCCACCGGGGAGCTGTTTTTT.

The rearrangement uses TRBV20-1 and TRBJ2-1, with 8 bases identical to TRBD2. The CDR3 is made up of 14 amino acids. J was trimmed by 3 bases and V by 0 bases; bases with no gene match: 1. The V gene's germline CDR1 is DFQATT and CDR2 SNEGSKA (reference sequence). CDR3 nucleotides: TGCAGTGCTAGAGACGCGGGAGGCTACAATGAGCAGTTCTTC. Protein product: CSARDAGGYNEQFF.

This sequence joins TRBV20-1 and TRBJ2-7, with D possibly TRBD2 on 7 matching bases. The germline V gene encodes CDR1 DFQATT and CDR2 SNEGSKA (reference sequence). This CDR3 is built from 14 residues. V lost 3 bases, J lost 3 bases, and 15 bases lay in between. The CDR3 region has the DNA TGCAGTGCTAGTGGGGCGGGGGCCCTCTACGAGCAGTACTTC. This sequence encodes CSASGAGALYEQYF.

Here the CDR3 DNA reads TGTGCCAGCAGCCCCCGAGCCTGGGAGACCCAGTACTTC. This translates into CASSPRAWETQYF. The rearrangement uses TRBV7-2 and TRBJ2-5; no clear D gene. The CDR3 consists of 13 residues. V lost 5 bases and J 5 bases, leaving 12 bases between the germline ends. CDR1 is SGHTA and CDR2 is FQGNSA in the germline V gene. Full variable domain (rest looked up from reference TRBV7-2 and TRBJ2-5): GAGVSQSPSNKVTEKGKDVELRCDPISGHTALYWYRQSLGQGLEFLIYFQGNSAPDKSGLPSDRFSAERTGGSVSTLTIQRTQQEDSAVYLCASSPRAWETQYFGPGTRLLVL.

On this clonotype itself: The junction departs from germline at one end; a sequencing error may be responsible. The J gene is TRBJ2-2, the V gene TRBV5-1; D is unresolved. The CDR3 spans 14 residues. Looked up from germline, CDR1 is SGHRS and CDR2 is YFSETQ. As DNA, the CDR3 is TGCGCCAGCAGTTTGGGAAGATTTCCCGGGGAGCTGTTTTTT. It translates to CASSLGRFPGELFF.

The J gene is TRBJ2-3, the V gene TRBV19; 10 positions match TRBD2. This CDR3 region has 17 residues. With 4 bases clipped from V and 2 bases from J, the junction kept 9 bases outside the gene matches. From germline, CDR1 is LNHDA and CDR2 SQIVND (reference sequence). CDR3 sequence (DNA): TGTGCCAGTAGTACCTCGAGCGGGAGGGCCTACACAGATACGCAGTATTTT. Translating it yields CASSTSSGRAYTDTQYF.

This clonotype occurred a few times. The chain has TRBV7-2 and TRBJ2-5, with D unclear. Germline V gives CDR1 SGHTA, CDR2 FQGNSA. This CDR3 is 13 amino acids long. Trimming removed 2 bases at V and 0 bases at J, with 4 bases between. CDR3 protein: CASSLSYQETQYF. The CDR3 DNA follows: TGTGCCAGCAGCTTATCCTACCAAGAGACCCAGTACTTC. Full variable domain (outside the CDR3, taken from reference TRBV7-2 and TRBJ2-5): GAGVSQSPSNKVTEKGKDVELRCDPISGHTALYWYRQSLGQGLEFLIYFQGNSAPDKSGLPSDRFSAERTGGSVSTLTIQRTQQEDSAVYLCASSLSYQETQYFGPGTRLLVL.

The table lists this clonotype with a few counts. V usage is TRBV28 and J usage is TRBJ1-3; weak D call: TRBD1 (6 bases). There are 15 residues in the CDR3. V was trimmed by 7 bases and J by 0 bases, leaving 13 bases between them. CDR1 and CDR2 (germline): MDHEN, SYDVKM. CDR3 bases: TGTGCCAGCAAGCCGGGACACAGCTCTGGAAACACCATATATTTT. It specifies CASKPGHSSGNTIYF.

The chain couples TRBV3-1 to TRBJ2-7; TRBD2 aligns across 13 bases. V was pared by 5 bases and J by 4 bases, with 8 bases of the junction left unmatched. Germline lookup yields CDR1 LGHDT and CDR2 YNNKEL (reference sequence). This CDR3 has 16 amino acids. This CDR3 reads CASSGFGLAGAYEQYF. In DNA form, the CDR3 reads TGTGCCAGCAGCGGCTTCGGACTAGCGGGGGCTTACGAGCAGTACTTC.